This T cell receptor (beta chain) was observed in a study of blood T cells in healthy people across ages. The CDR3 spans 16 residues. Germline values: CDR1 SNHLY, CDR2 FYNNEI. Then a second PCR, running roughly 6 to 12 cycles, was carried out with a sample-barcoded 5' primer and a J-beta primer mix. TCRdb called the 5' RACE reads again in MiXCR, with one record for every CDR3 protein. This sample has more than 650,000 distinct CDR3 sequences, with 25% to 30% found just once. This sample was shared with a second study, whose subject was T cells of mothers and their children. That work contributes: It was related mother-child pairs that showed slightly higher overlap than unrelated pairs, without reaching significance.

The V gene is TRBV2, the J gene TRBJ2-5, with D possibly matching TRBD1 (7 bases). Near its end, the DNA agrees better with TRBJ2-7, so the J call may be wrong. The sequence was collected from a boy aged 5-17 years in good health. The sample consisted of blood. The CDR3 region is CASRNVRQGGSYEQYF. As DNA, the CDR3 is TGTGCCAGCAGGAACGTCAGACAGGGAGGCTCCTACGAGCAGTACTTC.